This T cell receptor (beta chain) was captured in a study of shared clonotypes between healthy human individuals. The study, taken as a whole, reports: Clonotypes that were shared across a handful of donors made up about 4.5% of naive CD4 clonotypes. With few donors, the genetic and exposure-history diversity represented was limited.

Notes on this clone: The antigen is unknown.

Germline CDR1 reads SEHNR; CDR2 reads FQNEAQ (reference sequence). The CDR3 sequence is 14 residues long. Between the trimmed V and J ends, which lost 2 bases and 7 bases, there was a span of 14 bases. Assay used: immunoSEQ multiplex PCR; TCRdb lists only in-frame clones, some missing. The data contain over a million clones, roughly 75% of them singletons. Sequenced: memory CD4+ T cells sorted from blood. Noted subset: CD45RA-negative fraction. The sequence came from a young man in good health. The chain has TRBV7-9 and TRBJ1-1, with D tentatively TRBD1 (5 bases). This CDR3 is CASSLNPGGSEAFF. The CDR3 region has the DNA TGTGCCAGCAGCTTAAATCCGGGGGGGAGTGAAGCTTTCTTT.